A selection of T cell receptor beta chains follows, all from one sample in a study of beta chain features in type 1 diabetes. Only in-frame clones appear in the TCRdb table, and some are missing; sequencing was by immunoSEQ multiplex PCR. The repertoire includes roughly 240,000 clones, approximately 24% of them detected once, and approximately 0.011% sits in the top ten. Sequences were obtained from naive CD4+ T cells from blood. The receptors derive from a woman aged 25 to 39 with type 1 diabetes. The CDR3 runs from the conserved cysteine through the conserved F or W. Each record gives: CDR3 length, clone size, D gene, J gene, V gene, CDR3 DNA, CDR3 protein. D genes are given only for firm matches. Clone sizes are given selectively: once, few, many, or a class where the clone is expanded.

len: 14
abundance: .
d_gene: TRBD1
j_gene: TRBJ2-7
v_gene: TRBV5-1
CDR3nt: TGCGCCAGCAGTCCCGGACAGGGGGCATCTCGGCAGTACTTC
CDR3aa: CASSPGQGASRQYF

len: 16
abundance: few
d_gene: TRBD2
j_gene: TRBJ2-3
v_gene: TRBV4-1
CDR3nt: TGCGCCAGCAGCCAAAAACTAGCGGGGGTCACAGATACGCAGTATTTT
CDR3aa: CASSQKLAGVTDTQYF

len: 15
abundance: few
d_gene: TRBD2
j_gene: TRBJ2-3
v_gene: TRBV4-2
CDR3nt: TGTGCCAGCAGCTTCAGCGGGAGTAACGCAGATACGCAGTATTTT
CDR3aa: CASSFSGSNADTQYF

len: 14
abundance: few
d_gene: .
j_gene: TRBJ2-3
v_gene: TRBV28
CDR3nt: TGTGCCAGTTCCCGGTGGGAGAGCACAGATACGCAGTATTTT
CDR3aa: CASSRWESTDTQYF

len: 14
abundance: few
d_gene: .
j_gene: TRBJ2-3
v_gene: TRBV6-5
CDR3nt: TGTGCCAGCAGTTACTTGGCAGATACAGATACGCAGTATTTT
CDR3aa: CASSYLADTDTQYF

len: 13
abundance: .
d_gene: .
j_gene: TRBJ1-5
v_gene: TRBV30
CDR3nt: TGTGCCTGGAGTTTCGGGAGCCATCAGCCCCAGCATTTT
CDR3aa: CAWSFGSHQPQHF

len: 12
abundance: .
d_gene: .
j_gene: TRBJ1-2
v_gene: TRBV30
CDR3nt: TGTGCCTGGAGGGAACCGGGACATAGCTACACCTTC
CDR3aa: CAWREPGHSYTF

len: 15
abundance: few
d_gene: .
j_gene: TRBJ2-7
v_gene: TRBV5-1
CDR3nt: TGCGCCAGCAGCTTGGTATCTAGTGACTCCTACGAGCAGTACTTC
CDR3aa: CASSLVSSDSYEQYF

len: 14
abundance: .
d_gene: .
j_gene: TRBJ2-7
v_gene: TRBV5-6
CDR3nt: TGTGCCAGCAGCGAGGTAGGAAACTCCTACGAGCAGTACTTC
CDR3aa: CASSEVGNSYEQYF

len: 19
abundance: .
d_gene: TRBD2
j_gene: TRBJ2-1
v_gene: TRBV9
CDR3nt: TGTGCCAGCAGCCCCTCGGGCGGTAGCGGGCCTTCAAGCTACAATGAGCAGTTCTTC
CDR3aa: CASSPSGGSGPSSYNEQFF

len: 13
abundance: .
d_gene: .
j_gene: TRBJ2-5
v_gene: TRBV7-9
CDR3nt: TGTGCCAGCAGCAACCGGGACCAAGAGACCCAGTACTTC
CDR3aa: CASSNRDQETQYF

len: 16
abundance: few
d_gene: TRBD2
j_gene: TRBJ2-2
v_gene: TRBV7-8
CDR3nt: TGTGCCAGCAGCGCCAGACTAGCGGGGGGGACCGGGGAGCTGTTTTTT
CDR3aa: CASSARLAGGTGELFF

len: 16
abundance: .
d_gene: .
j_gene: TRBJ2-6
v_gene: TRBV30
CDR3nt: TGTGCCGGGGAGCCGCCTGGAAGCTCTGGGGCCAACGTCCTGACTTTC
CDR3aa: CAGEPPGSSGANVLTF

len: 15
abundance: .
d_gene: .
j_gene: TRBJ2-1
v_gene: TRBV7-8
CDR3nt: TGTGCCAGCAGCCTTGGGGCGGAATCCTACAATGAGCAGTTCTTC
CDR3aa: CASSLGAESYNEQFF

len: 15
abundance: .
d_gene: .
j_gene: TRBJ2-3
v_gene: TRBV28
CDR3nt: TGTGCCAGCAGTTTAGGTGGCAGGGTGACGCATACGCAGTATTTT
CDR3aa: CASSLGGRVTHTQYF

len: 15
abundance: once
d_gene: .
j_gene: TRBJ1-1
v_gene: TRBV5-1
CDR3nt: TGCGCCAGCAGCTTGATGACGGGTATGAACACTGAAGCTTTCTTT
CDR3aa: CASSLMTGMNTEAFF

len: 14
abundance: .
d_gene: .
j_gene: TRBJ2-5
v_gene: TRBV7-3
CDR3nt: TGTGCCAGCAGCCCACAGGGAACCCAAGAGACCCAGTACTTC
CDR3aa: CASSPQGTQETQYF

len: 11
abundance: few
d_gene: .
j_gene: TRBJ1-1
v_gene: TRBV12-5
CDR3nt: TGTGCTAGTGGTTTGAACAGTGAAGCTTTCTTT
CDR3aa: CASGLNSEAFF

len: 12
abundance: .
d_gene: .
j_gene: TRBJ1-1
v_gene: TRBV28
CDR3nt: TGTGCCAGCAGTACACGCCCGGGGGGAGCTTTCTTT
CDR3aa: CASSTRPGGAFF

len: 14
abundance: .
d_gene: TRBD1
j_gene: TRBJ1-1
v_gene: TRBV4-3
CDR3nt: TGCGCCAGCAGCCAACCTAGGACAGGTAGTGAAGCTTTCTTT
CDR3aa: CASSQPRTGSEAFF

len: 14
abundance: .
d_gene: TRBD2
j_gene: TRBJ2-5
v_gene: TRBV4-1
CDR3nt: TGCGCCAGCAGCCAAGTTCCGGGGGGGGAGACCCAGTACTTC
CDR3aa: CASSQVPGGETQYF

len: 10
abundance: few
d_gene: TRBD1
j_gene: TRBJ1-1
v_gene: TRBV29-1
CDR3nt: TGCAGCGTAGGGACAGGTGAAGCTTTCTTT
CDR3aa: CSVGTGEAFF

len: 10
abundance: .
d_gene: .
j_gene: TRBJ1-1
v_gene: TRBV9
CDR3nt: TGTGCCAGCGGTCCAGGGCCGGCTTTCTTT
CDR3aa: CASGPGPAFF

len: 12
abundance: few
d_gene: .
j_gene: TRBJ2-7
v_gene: TRBV5-1
CDR3nt: TGCGCCAGCAGAGAGGAAGTCTACGAGCAGTACTTC
CDR3aa: CASREEVYEQYF

len: 11
abundance: .
d_gene: .
j_gene: TRBJ1-2
v_gene: TRBV29-1
CDR3nt: TGCAGCGAAGGGGGGGACTATGGCTACACCTTC
CDR3aa: CSEGGDYGYTF

len: 11
abundance: .
d_gene: .
j_gene: TRBJ2-1
v_gene: TRBV30
CDR3nt: TGTGCCTGGGGGTTGACTAGTGGGCAGTTCTTC
CDR3aa: CAWGLTSGQFF

len: 17
abundance: few
d_gene: TRBD2
j_gene: TRBJ2-7
v_gene: TRBV9
CDR3nt: TGTGCCAGCAGCGTAGGCCTAGGGACTAGCGGGAGACACGAGCAGTACTTC
CDR3aa: CASSVGLGTSGRHEQYF

len: 12
abundance: .
d_gene: .
j_gene: TRBJ2-1
v_gene: TRBV5-1
CDR3nt: TGCGCCAGCAGCTGGGACATGTATGAGCAGTTCTTC
CDR3aa: CASSWDMYEQFF

len: 14
abundance: few
d_gene: .
j_gene: TRBJ2-5
v_gene: TRBV30
CDR3nt: TGTGCCTGGAGTCCAAACAGAATACAAGAGACCCAGTACTTC
CDR3aa: CAWSPNRIQETQYF

len: 13
abundance: few
d_gene: .
j_gene: TRBJ1-1
v_gene: TRBV14
CDR3nt: TGTGCCAGCAGCCAAGGGGCCCGGCCGGAAGCTTTCTTT
CDR3aa: CASSQGARPEAFF

len: 14
abundance: few
d_gene: TRBD1
j_gene: TRBJ2-1
v_gene: TRBV2
CDR3nt: TGTGCCAGCAGCGGGACAGGCTCCTACAATGAGCAGTTCTTC
CDR3aa: CASSGTGSYNEQFF

len: 19
abundance: .
d_gene: .
j_gene: TRBJ2-2
v_gene: TRBV18
CDR3nt: TGTGCCAGCTCACCAAAGCAACTGGCGGGACAGTCTAACACCGGGGAGCTGTTTTTT
CDR3aa: CASSPKQLAGQSNTGELFF

len: 16
abundance: .
d_gene: .
j_gene: TRBJ1-4
v_gene: TRBV9
CDR3nt: TGTGCCAGCAGCGTCGGGACAACTGCAACTAATGAAAAACTGTTTTTT
CDR3aa: CASSVGTTATNEKLFF

len: 13
abundance: .
d_gene: TRBD1
j_gene: TRBJ2-7
v_gene: TRBV2
CDR3nt: TGTGCCAGCAGTGTGGGACAGGGACGCGAGCAGTACTTC
CDR3aa: CASSVGQGREQYF

len: 9
abundance: .
d_gene: .
j_gene: TRBJ1-5
v_gene: TRBV23-1
CDR3nt: TGCGCCTCATATCAGCCCCAGCATTTT
CDR3aa: CASYQPQHF

len: 13
abundance: few
d_gene: .
j_gene: TRBJ2-1
v_gene: TRBV30
CDR3nt: TGTGCCTGGACCAGAAGCTCCTACAATGAGCAGTTCTTC
CDR3aa: CAWTRSSYNEQFF

len: 15
abundance: few
d_gene: .
j_gene: TRBJ1-3
v_gene: TRBV15
CDR3nt: TGTGCCACCAGCAGACCTACTTTCTCTGGAAACACCATATATTTT
CDR3aa: CATSRPTFSGNTIYF

len: 14
abundance: .
d_gene: .
j_gene: TRBJ2-5
v_gene: TRBV4-1
CDR3nt: TGCGCCAGCAGCCGTTGGGCCCAAAGAGAGACCCAGTACTTC
CDR3aa: CASSRWAQRETQYF

len: 14
abundance: few
d_gene: .
j_gene: TRBJ2-7
v_gene: TRBV30
CDR3nt: TGTGCCTGGACCCCCTTAGGAGCCACCTACGAGCAGTACTTC
CDR3aa: CAWTPLGATYEQYF

len: 15
abundance: .
d_gene: TRBD1
j_gene: TRBJ1-5
v_gene: TRBV4-1
CDR3nt: TGCGCCAGCAGCCAGTACCAGACAGGGGTGGAAGCCCAGCATTTT
CDR3aa: CASSQYQTGVEAQHF

len: 15
abundance: few
d_gene: TRBD1
j_gene: TRBJ1-1
v_gene: TRBV11-2
CDR3nt: TGTGCCAGCAGCCTAAGACAGGGACAGGACACTGAAGCTTTCTTT
CDR3aa: CASSLRQGQDTEAFF

len: 13
abundance: few
d_gene: .
j_gene: TRBJ1-1
v_gene: TRBV2
CDR3nt: TGTGCCAGCGTTAAACAGGTGGACACTGAAGCTTTCTTT
CDR3aa: CASVKQVDTEAFF

len: 15
abundance: few
d_gene: TRBD1
j_gene: TRBJ2-7
v_gene: TRBV9
CDR3nt: TGTGCCAGCAGCGTCTCCGGGACAGCAGACTACGAGCAGTACTTC
CDR3aa: CASSVSGTADYEQYF

len: 17
abundance: few
d_gene: TRBD2
j_gene: TRBJ2-5
v_gene: TRBV23-1
CDR3nt: TGCGCCAGCAGTCCCCTACCCGGACTAGCGGGCCAAGAGACCCAGTACTTC
CDR3aa: CASSPLPGLAGQETQYF

len: 17
abundance: .
d_gene: TRBD1
j_gene: TRBJ2-1
v_gene: TRBV28
CDR3nt: TGTGCCAGCAGTCCCCCTACCGGGACAGGGGGCTACGATGAGCAGTTCTTC
CDR3aa: CASSPPTGTGGYDEQFF

len: 15
abundance: .
d_gene: TRBD1
j_gene: TRBJ2-6
v_gene: TRBV7-9
CDR3nt: TGTGCCAGCAGCACCTTACAGGGGAGGGCCAACGTCCTGACTTTC
CDR3aa: CASSTLQGRANVLTF

len: 11
abundance: few
d_gene: TRBD1
j_gene: TRBJ2-1
v_gene: TRBV2
CDR3nt: TGTGCCAGCAGCTTCCGGGACAGGGAGTTCTTC
CDR3aa: CASSFRDREFF

len: 16
abundance: few
d_gene: TRBD2
j_gene: TRBJ2-5
v_gene: TRBV7-9
CDR3nt: TGTGCCAGCAGCCGCGGCGGCGGGAGGGCCCGAGAGACCCAGTACTTC
CDR3aa: CASSRGGGRARETQYF

len: 11
abundance: .
d_gene: TRBD1
j_gene: TRBJ1-2
v_gene: TRBV30
CDR3nt: TGTGCCTGGACAGGGGGGTATGGCTACACCTTC
CDR3aa: CAWTGGYGYTF

len: 14
abundance: few
d_gene: TRBD1
j_gene: TRBJ2-5
v_gene: TRBV7-3
CDR3nt: TGTGCCAGCAGCTCGCAGGGGGCTAGGGAGACCCAGTACTTC
CDR3aa: CASSSQGARETQYF

len: 13
abundance: few
d_gene: TRBD1
j_gene: TRBJ2-5
v_gene: TRBV6-5
CDR3nt: TGTGCCAGCAGCACTCGACAGGGTGCGACCCAGTACTTC
CDR3aa: CASSTRQGATQYF

len: 17
abundance: .
d_gene: .
j_gene: TRBJ1-4
v_gene: TRBV25-1
CDR3nt: TGTGCCAGCAGTGTCCCCCGAAGATTGCGGATCGGTGAAAAACTGTTTTTT
CDR3aa: CASSVPRRLRIGEKLFF

len: 12
abundance: few
d_gene: .
j_gene: TRBJ2-1
v_gene: TRBV11-2
CDR3nt: TGTGCCAGCAGCGAAGAGCGGTTAAGGCAGTTCTTC
CDR3aa: CASSEERLRQFF

len: 15
abundance: .
d_gene: TRBD1
j_gene: TRBJ2-1
v_gene: TRBV18
CDR3nt: TGTGCCAGCTCACCCGGACAGGGATCCTACAATGAGCAGTTCTTC
CDR3aa: CASSPGQGSYNEQFF